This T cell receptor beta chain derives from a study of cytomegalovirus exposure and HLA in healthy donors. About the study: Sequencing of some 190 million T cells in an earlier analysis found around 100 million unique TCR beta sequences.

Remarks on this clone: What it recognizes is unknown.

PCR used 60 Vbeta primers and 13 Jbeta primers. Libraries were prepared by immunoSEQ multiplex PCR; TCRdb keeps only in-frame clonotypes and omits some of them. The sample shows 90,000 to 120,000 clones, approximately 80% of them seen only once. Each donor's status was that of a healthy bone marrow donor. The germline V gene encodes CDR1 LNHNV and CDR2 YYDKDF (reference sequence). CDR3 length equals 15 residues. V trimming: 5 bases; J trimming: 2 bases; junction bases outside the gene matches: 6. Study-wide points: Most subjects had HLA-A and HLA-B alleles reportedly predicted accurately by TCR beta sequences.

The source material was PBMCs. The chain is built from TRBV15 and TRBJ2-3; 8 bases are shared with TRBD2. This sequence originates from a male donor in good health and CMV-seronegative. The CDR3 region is CATSPMRGATDTQYF. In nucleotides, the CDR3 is TGTGCCACCAGCCCCATGCGGGGGGCCACAGATACGCAGTATTTT.